This TCR beta chain was found in a study of OX40 agonist ivuxolimab in advanced cancers. The study's findings and limits: Part of the nonresponder group also had normalized T-cell clonal expansion that was low.

Generated by immunoSEQ multiplex PCR, the TCRdb table keeps only in-frame clones and is missing some. The sample consists of 60,000 to 85,000 clones, roughly 90% of them appearing once. About this clone: The antigen is undetermined.

Exclusion of a patient followed from autoimmune disease history or systemic immunosuppression. There are 15 residues in the CDR3. Germline CDR1 and CDR2: SGHDN and FVKESK. Germline trimming cut 4 bases from V and 2 bases from J; bases unmatched to any gene: 6. The genes are TRBV14 and TRBJ2-7; 9 bases align to TRBD1. The sequence came from an adult with an advanced solid tumor such as melanoma, head and neck, liver or kidney cancer. Sequencing was performed on CD4+ or CD8+ T cells sorted from blood, taken in a trial of the OX40 agonist ivuxolimab. The CDR3 nucleotides are TGTGCCAGCAGCCTTGGGACAGGGAGAACCTACGAGCAGTACTTC. This sequence encodes CASSLGTGRTYEQYF.